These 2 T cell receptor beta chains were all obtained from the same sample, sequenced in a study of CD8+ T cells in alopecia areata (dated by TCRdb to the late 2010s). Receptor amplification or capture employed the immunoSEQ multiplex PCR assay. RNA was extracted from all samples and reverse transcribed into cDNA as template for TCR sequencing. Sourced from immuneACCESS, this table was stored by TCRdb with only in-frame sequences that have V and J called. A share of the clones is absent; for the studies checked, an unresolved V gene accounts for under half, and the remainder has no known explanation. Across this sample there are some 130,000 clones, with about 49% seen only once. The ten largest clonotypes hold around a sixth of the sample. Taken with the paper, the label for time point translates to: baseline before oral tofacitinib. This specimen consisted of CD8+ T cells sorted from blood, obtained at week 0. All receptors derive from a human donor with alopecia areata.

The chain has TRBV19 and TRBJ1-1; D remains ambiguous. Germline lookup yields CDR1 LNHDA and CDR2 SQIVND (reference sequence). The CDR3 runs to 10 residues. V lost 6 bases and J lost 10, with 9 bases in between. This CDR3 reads CASRGRRAFF. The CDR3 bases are TGTGCCAGTAGGGGTCGACGAGCTTTCTTT.

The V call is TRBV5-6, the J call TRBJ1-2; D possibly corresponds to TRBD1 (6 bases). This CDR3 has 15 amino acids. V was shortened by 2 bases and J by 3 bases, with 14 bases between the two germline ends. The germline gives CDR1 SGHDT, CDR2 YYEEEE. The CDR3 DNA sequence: TGTGCCAGCAGCTTAAGACAGGCGTATCACTATGGCTACACCTTC. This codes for CASSLRQAYHYGYTF.